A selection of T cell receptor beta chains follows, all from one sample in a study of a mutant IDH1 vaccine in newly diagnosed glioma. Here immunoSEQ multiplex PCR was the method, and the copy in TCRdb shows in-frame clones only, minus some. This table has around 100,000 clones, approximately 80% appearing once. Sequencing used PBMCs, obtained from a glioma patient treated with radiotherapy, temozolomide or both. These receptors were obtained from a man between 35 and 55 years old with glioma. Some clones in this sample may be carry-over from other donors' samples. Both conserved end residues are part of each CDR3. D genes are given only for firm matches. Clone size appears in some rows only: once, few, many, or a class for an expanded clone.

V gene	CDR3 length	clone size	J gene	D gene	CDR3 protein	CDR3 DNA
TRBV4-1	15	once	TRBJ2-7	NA	CASSQDWAEPYEQYF	TGCGCCAGCAGCCAAGATTGGGCAGAGCCCTACGAGCAGTACTTC
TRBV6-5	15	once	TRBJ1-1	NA	CASSYSAGQNTEAFF	TGTGCCAGCAGTTACTCGGCGGGACAGAACACTGAAGCTTTCTTT
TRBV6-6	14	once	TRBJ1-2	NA	CASSYKGGDYGYTF	TGTGCCAGCAGTTACAAGGGTGGTGACTATGGCTACACCTTC
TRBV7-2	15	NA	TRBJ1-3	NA	CASSLDRFSGNTIYF	TGTGCCAGCAGCTTAGACAGGTTCTCTGGAAACACCATATATTTT
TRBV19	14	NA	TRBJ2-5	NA	CASNAGTTVETQYF	TGTGCCAGTAATGCCGGGACGACAGTAGAGACCCAGTACTTC
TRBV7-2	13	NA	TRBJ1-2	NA	CASSPDSSYGYTF	TGTGCCAGCAGCCCTGACAGCTCATATGGCTACACCTTC
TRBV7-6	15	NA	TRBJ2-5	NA	CASSFFTAHQETQYF	TGTGCCAGCAGCTTCTTTACAGCACACCAAGAGACCCAGTACTTC
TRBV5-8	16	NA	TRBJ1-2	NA	CASSKRTRSQNYGYTF	TGTGCCAGCAGCAAAAGAACCCGCTCCCAGAACTATGGCTACACCTTC
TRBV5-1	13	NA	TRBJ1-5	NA	CASSLASDQPQHF	TGCGCCAGCAGCTTAGCTTCTGATCAGCCCCAGCATTTT
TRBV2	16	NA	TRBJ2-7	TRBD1	CASSEPGQGASYEQYF	TGTGCCAGCAGTGAACCCGGACAGGGGGCATCCTACGAGCAGTACTTC
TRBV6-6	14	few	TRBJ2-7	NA	CASSYKEGPYEQYF	TGTGCCAGCAGTTACAAGGAGGGCCCCTACGAGCAGTACTTC
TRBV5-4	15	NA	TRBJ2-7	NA	CASSYPGLGSYEQYF	TGTGCCAGCAGCTATCCAGGGCTTGGTTCCTACGAGCAGTACTTC
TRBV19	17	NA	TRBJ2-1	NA	CASSSLLVGTAYNEQFF	TGTGCCAGTAGTAGCTTGCTAGTCGGTACAGCCTACAATGAGCAGTTCTTC
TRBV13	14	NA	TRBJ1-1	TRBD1	CASSVQGANTEAFF	TGTGCCAGCAGCGTACAGGGGGCGAACACTGAAGCTTTCTTT
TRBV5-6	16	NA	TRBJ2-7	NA	CASSFGTAKEGYEQYF	TGTGCCAGCAGCTTTGGGACGGCAAAAGAGGGCTACGAGCAGTACTTC
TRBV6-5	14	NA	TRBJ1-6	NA	CASSRLVYNSPLHF	TGTGCCAGCAGTCGCTTAGTCTATAATTCACCCCTCCACTTT
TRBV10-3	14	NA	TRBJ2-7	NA	CALRRAASSYEQYF	TGTGCCCTACGGCGGGCAGCCAGCTCCTACGAGCAGTACTTC
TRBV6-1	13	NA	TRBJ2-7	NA	CASSEQGGGEQYF	TGTGCCAGCAGTGAACAGGGGGGCGGCGAGCAGTACTTC
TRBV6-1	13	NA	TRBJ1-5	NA	CASRDRTNQPQHF	TGTGCCAGCAGGGACAGAACGAATCAGCCCCAGCATTTT
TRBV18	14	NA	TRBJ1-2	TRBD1	CASSPDRGGSGYTF	TGTGCCAGCTCACCGGACAGGGGAGGTTCTGGCTACACCTTC
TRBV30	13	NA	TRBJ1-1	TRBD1	CAWSQGVSTEAFF	TGTGCCTGGAGTCAGGGGGTGTCCACTGAAGCTTTCTTT
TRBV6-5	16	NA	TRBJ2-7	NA	CASSYGPASISYEQYF	TGTGCCAGCAGTTATGGGCCTGCTTCAATCTCCTACGAGCAGTACTTC
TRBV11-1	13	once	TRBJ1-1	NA	CASSAQMNTEAFF	TGTGCCAGCAGCGCACAGATGAACACTGAAGCTTTCTTT
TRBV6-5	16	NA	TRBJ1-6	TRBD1	CASSYSSGQGNSPLHF	TGTGCCAGCAGTTACTCGTCAGGACAGGGAAATTCACCCCTCCACTTT
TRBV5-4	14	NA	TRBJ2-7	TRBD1	CASSLGTGSHEQYF	TGTGCCAGCAGCTTGGGGACAGGGTCTCACGAGCAGTACTTC
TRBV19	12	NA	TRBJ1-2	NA	CASNPAGYGYTF	TGTGCCAGTAACCCGGCGGGCTATGGCTACACCTTC
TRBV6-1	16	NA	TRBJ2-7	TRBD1	CASSADRDRSSYEQYF	TGTGCCAGCAGTGCTGACCGGGACAGGAGCTCCTACGAGCAGTACTTC
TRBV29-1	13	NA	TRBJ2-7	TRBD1	CSARTGEHYEQYF	TGCAGCGCTAGGACAGGGGAACACTACGAGCAGTACTTC
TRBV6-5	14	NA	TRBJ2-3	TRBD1	CASSSGQGIDTQYF	TGTGCCAGCAGTTCGGGACAGGGGATAGATACGCAGTATTTT
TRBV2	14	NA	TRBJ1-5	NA	CASSEWGTNQPQHF	TGTGCCAGCAGTGAATGGGGGACCAATCAGCCCCAGCATTTT
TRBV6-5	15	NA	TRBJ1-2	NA	CASTPVDGDGYGYTF	TGTGCCAGCACCCCGGTCGACGGGGATGGCTATGGCTACACCTTC
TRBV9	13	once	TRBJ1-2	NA	CASSEGPGGGYTF	TGTGCCAGCAGCGAGGGACCGGGAGGTGGCTACACCTTC
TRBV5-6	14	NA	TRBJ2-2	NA	CASTRQYYTGELFF	TGTGCCAGCACTAGGCAGTATTACACCGGGGAGCTGTTTTTT
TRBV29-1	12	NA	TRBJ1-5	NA	CSVEAGRQPQHF	TGCAGCGTTGAAGCAGGGAGACAGCCCCAGCATTTT
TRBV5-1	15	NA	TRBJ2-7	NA	CASSWDGTEIYEQYF	TGCGCCAGCAGCTGGGACGGGACGGAGATCTACGAGCAGTACTTC
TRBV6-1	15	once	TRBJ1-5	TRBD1	CASSERGRSNQPQHF	TGTGCCAGCAGTGAAAGGGGGCGCAGCAATCAGCCCCAGCATTTT
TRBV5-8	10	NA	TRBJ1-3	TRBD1	CASSRGQDDF	TGTGCCAGCAGCCGGGGACAGGATGATTTT
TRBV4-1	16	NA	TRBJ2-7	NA	CASSQGLGGSTYEQYF	TGCGCCAGCAGCCAAGGTTTAGGCGGGTCTACCTACGAGCAGTACTTC
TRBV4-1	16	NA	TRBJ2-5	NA	CASSQGGDLQPRIQYF	TGCGCCAGCAGCCAAGGAGGAGACTTACAACCCCGTATCCAGTACTTC
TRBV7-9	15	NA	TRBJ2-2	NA	CASSFGLTNTGELFF	TGTGCCAGCAGCTTCGGATTGACGAACACCGGGGAGCTGTTTTTT
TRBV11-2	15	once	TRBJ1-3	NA	CASSPTATWRNTIYF	TGTGCCAGCAGCCCGACAGCTACCTGGAGGAACACCATATATTTT
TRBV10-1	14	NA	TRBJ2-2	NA	CASSATGIAGELFF	TGCGCCAGCAGTGCGACAGGTATCGCCGGGGAGCTGTTTTTT
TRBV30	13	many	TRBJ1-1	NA	CAWRGMKNTEAFF	TGTGCCTGGAGAGGGATGAAGAACACTGAAGCTTTCTTT
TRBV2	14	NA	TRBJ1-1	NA	CASSADGLNTEAFF	TGTGCCAGCAGTGCGGACGGATTGAACACTGAAGCTTTCTTT
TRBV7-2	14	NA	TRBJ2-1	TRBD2	CASSTIAGGREQFF	TGTGCCAGCAGCACCATAGCGGGGGGGCGTGAGCAGTTCTTC
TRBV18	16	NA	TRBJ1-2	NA	CASSPDGTPGSYGYTF	TGTGCCAGCTCACCAGACGGGACCCCGGGTAGCTATGGCTACACCTTC
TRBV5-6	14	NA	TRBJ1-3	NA	CASSLGDSGNTIYF	TGTGCCAGCAGCTTGGGAGACTCTGGAAACACCATATATTTT
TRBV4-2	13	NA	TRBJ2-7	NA	CASSQVGAYEQYF	TGTGCCAGCAGCCAAGTAGGGGCCTACGAGCAGTACTTC
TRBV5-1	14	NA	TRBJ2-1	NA	CASSSWTVYNEQFF	TGCGCCAGCAGCTCCTGGACAGTCTACAATGAGCAGTTCTTC
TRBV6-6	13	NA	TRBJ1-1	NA	CASTTAMETEAFF	TGTGCCAGCACGACAGCCATGGAGACTGAAGCTTTCTTT